The 24 T cell receptor beta chains given below trace back to one sample, sequenced in a study of CD8+ T cells in alopecia areata. Cells from pooled cutaneous lymph nodes were sorted by CD4, CD8alpha, NKG2D, NKG2ACE and other markers. RNA extraction and reverse transcription yielded cDNA as sequencing template. The table came from immunoSEQ multiplex PCR; TCRdb's copy has only in-frame clones and leaves some out. This sample carries some 6,500 clones, none of them present only once. Sequencing input: CD8+ T cells sorted from a lymph node. All receptors derive from a C3H/HeJ mouse with alopecia areata. As its MHC haplotype, the strain has H2-k.

There are many counts of this clone. The gene symbols are mouse symbols. The sequenced CDR3 bases are TGTGCCAGCGGTGATGCGGACAGTGCAAACTCC. This translates into CASGDADSANS. The whole CDR3 is CASGDADSANSDYTF. J is TRBJ1-2 and V is TRBV13-2; the D gene is possibly TRBD1 (6 bases). The CDR3 extends 4 residues past the end of the read, so its final part is completed from the germline J gene. Germline V gene sequence: CDR1 NNHNN, CDR2 SYGAGS (reference sequence). The CDR3 totals 15 residues. V gave up 0 bases and J gave up 0 bases, with 9 bases separating them.

This clone was picked up a small number of times. The genes are named according to mouse. Coverage ceases 3 residues before the CDR3 finishes, and the germline J gene fills in the end. The rearrangement links TRBV19 to TRBJ1-6, with 7 positions matching TRBD1. TRBJ1-6 is an ORF for which the function is uncertain. The trim removed 0 bases at V and 5 bases at J, leaving 2 bases unmatched. Germline V lookup: CDR1 FNHDT, CDR2 SITEND (reference sequence). The CDR3 has 15 amino acids. CDR3 bases read: TGTGCCAGCAGTATAGCTGGGACAGATAATTCGCCC. Translating it yields CASSIAGTDNSP. The whole CDR3 region reads CASSIAGTDNSPLYF.

This clone was picked up many times. All gene names here are mouse names. The read comes to an end 4 residues before the CDR3 does, leaving the germline J gene to fill in the end. The genes are TRBV13-3 and TRBJ1-2; 9 bases map to TRBD1. With 2 bases clipped from V and 4 bases from J, the junction kept 6 bases outside the gene matches. Germline CDR1 reads NNHDY; CDR2 reads SYVADS. The CDR3 is made up of 15 amino acids. The sequenced CDR3 bases are TGTGCCAGCAGTGAACAGGGGGCGCGGAGCTCC. Its protein is CASSEQGARSS. The entire CDR3 protein reads CASSEQGARSSDYTF.

This clone was recorded many times. Germline and genes here are mouse. The sequenced fragment ends 4 residues before the CDR3 boundary, so the rest is inferred from the germline J gene. The rearrangement uses TRBV13-3 and TRBJ2-7, with TRBD1 identical over 9 bases. The CDR3 runs to 12 residues. In germline, CDR1 is NNHDY, CDR2 SYVADS. The sequenced part of the CDR3 DNA is TGTGCCAGCAGGGACAGGGGTTAT. Translated, it gives CASRDRGY. The whole CDR3 protein is CASRDRGYEQYF.

This clone was picked up many times. Gene names and germline refer to mouse. The read terminates 4 residues ahead of where the CDR3 ends, so the germline J gene completes it. The chain combines TRBV13-2 with TRBJ2-2; the D gene is possibly TRBD1 (6 bases). Per the germline V gene, CDR1 is NNHNN and CDR2 is SYGAGS (reference sequence). V lost 3 bases, J lost 0 bases, and 12 bases lay in between. This CDR3 spans 16 amino acids. The CDR3 sequence: CASGAPGTTNTGQLYF. The CDR3 DNA, read in part, is TGTGCCAGCGGTGCCCCCGGGACAACAAACACCGGG.

Remarks on this clone: The listed genes are named as in mouse. The observed sequence ends 4 residues before the CDR3 terminus, with the missing tail filled in from the germline J gene. The chain carries TRBV1 and TRBJ2-1; no clear D gene. Germline CDR1 NSQYPW, CDR2 LRSPGD (reference sequence). The CDR3 is made up of 14 amino acids. V shed 0 bases and J shed 4 bases, with 7 bases lying between them. CDR3 amino acids: CTCSAELSYAEQFF. The CDR3 bases that were read are TGCACCTGCAGTGCAGAGCTGTCGTATGCT.

Ten or more counts support this clone. The gene symbols are mouse symbols. Coverage ceases 4 residues before the CDR3 finishes, and the germline J gene fills in the end. The chain couples TRBV17 to TRBJ2-5; 10 bases fit TRBD2. From germline, CDR1 is MNHDT and CDR2 YYDKIL. The CDR3 runs 16 residues. The CDR3 spells CASSRAAGGAGDTQYF. Partial CDR3 DNA: TGTGCTAGCAGTAGAGCGGCTGGGGGGGCGGGAGAC.

This clone has a handful of counts. Gene names follow the mouse nomenclature. The missing CDR3 end, 4 residues past where the read stops, is filled in from the germline J gene. The chain couples TRBV31 to TRBJ1-1; 8 nucleotides align to TRBD1. Germline CDR1 and CDR2: GKSSPN and SITVG. The CDR3 totals 14 residues. V was pared by 0 bases and J by 4 bases, with 4 bases of the junction left unmatched. The covered CDR3 bases are TGTGCCTGGAGTCTCCCAGGGGGCATCACA. Protein sequence: CAWSLPGGIT. The full CDR3 protein reads CAWSLPGGITEVFF.

This clone was counted many times. The gene names given are mouse names. The CDR3 end is not reached by the read, which stops 4 residues before it; the germline J gene fills it in. The genes are TRBV5 and TRBJ2-7; 8 bases are shared with TRBD2. Losses at the gene ends were 3 bases for V and 2 bases for J; bases not matched to a gene: 3. CDR1 is LGHNA and CDR2 is YNLKQL in the germline V gene (reference sequence). CDR3 size: 14 residues. CDR3 amino acids: CASSQGWGAYEQYF. The covered CDR3 bases are TGTGCCAGCAGCCAGGGCTGGGGGGCCTAT.

This clone was found many times. The germline and genes are mouse ones. The read ends 4 residues before the CDR3 terminus; that terminus is restored from the germline J gene. The chain couples TRBV1 to TRBJ2-3; 9 positions match TRBD2. Germline V gives CDR1 NSQYPW, CDR2 LRSPGD (reference sequence). The CDR3 consists of 15 residues. V shed 3 bases and J 1 base; nucleotides not matched to a gene: 2. The DNA read from the CDR3 is TGCACCTGCAGTGCCCGGACTGGGGGTGCAGAA. Protein product: CTCSARTGGAE. The CDR3, in full, reads CTCSARTGGAETLYF.

There are many counts of this clone. Genes and germline come from the mouse. The read ends 4 residues shy of where the CDR3 ends; the end is completed using the germline J gene. The chain recombines TRBV1 with TRBJ2-7, with 9 bases identical to TRBD2. The CDR3 is 14 residues long. V dropped 4 bases and J dropped 3; count of bases not matched to a gene: 4. Germline V CDR1 and CDR2: NSQYPW, LRSPGD (reference sequence). This CDR3 reads CTCSGDWGLYEQYF. The CDR3 bases that were read are TGCACCTGCAGTGGAGACTGGGGGCTCTAT.

This clone was counted at least ten times. Mouse germline and gene names are used. Read data end 4 residues before the CDR3 end; the end is taken from the germline J gene. This chain links TRBV16 with TRBJ2-1, with TRBD2 matching over 7 bases. V lost 1 base to trimming and J lost 0 bases; unmatched junction nucleotides: 3. The CDR3 consists of 16 residues. CDR1 and CDR2 (germline): SGHSA, FRNQAP. The covered CDR3 bases are TGTGCAAGCAGCTTAGCGCTGGGGGTTAACTATGCT. Translation gives CASSLALGVNYA. The full CDR3 sequence reads CASSLALGVNYAEQFF.

Sample share makes this clone medium-sized (0.01 to 0.1%). Each gene name is a mouse one. Read data end 4 residues before the CDR3 end; the end is taken from the germline J gene. The chain combines TRBV13-1 with TRBJ2-4, with 10 nucleotides matching TRBD2. Germline lookup yields CDR1 NSHNY and CDR2 SYGAGN. The V and J ends lost 1 base and 1 base, in that order; junction bases with no gene match: 3. The CDR3 is made up of 16 amino acids. The CDR3 sequence: CASSDLGGRGQNTLYF. The DNA read from the CDR3 is TGTGCCAGCAGTGATCTGGGGGGGCGAGGTCAAAAC.

The sample holds many counts of this clone. The listed genes are named as in mouse. CDR3 DNA (partial): TGTGCCAGCAGTGATGCACAAGCAAACACCGGG. Amino acid sequence: CASSDAQANTG. From start to end, the CDR3 is CASSDAQANTGQLYF. The rearrangement joins TRBV13-3 to TRBJ2-2; unclear D gene. Coverage ceases 4 residues before the CDR3 finishes, and the germline J gene fills in the end. Germline V CDR1 and CDR2: NNHDY, SYVADS. V gave up 0 bases and J gave up 0 bases, with 6 bases separating them. CDR3 length equals 15 residues.

This clone was counted ten times or more. Germline and genes: mouse. The read is 4 residues too short to cover the CDR3 end, so that end is filled in from the germline J gene. The gene calls are TRBV1 and TRBJ2-3, with TRBD1 as a possible D gene (6 bases). The V end lost 1 base, the J end lost 1 base, and 9 bases lay between the germline ends. The germline V gene has CDR1 NSQYPW and CDR2 LRSPGD (reference sequence). The CDR3 has 15 amino acids. CDR3 sequence reads: CTCSAVQGGAETLYF. The part of the CDR3 DNA that was read is TGCACCTGCAGTGCAGTACAGGGAGGTGCAGAA.

This clone was recorded at least ten times. All gene names here are mouse names. The read ends 4 residues shy of where the CDR3 ends; the end is completed using the germline J gene. This chain uses TRBV1 with TRBJ2-2, with unresolved D. This CDR3 has 16 amino acids. V was shortened by 1 base and J by 0 bases, with 9 bases between the two germline ends. Germline V CDR1 and CDR2: NSQYPW, LRSPGD (reference sequence). The covered CDR3 bases are TGCACCTGCAGTGCAGCGCCAGGAGCAAACACCGGG. Translated: CTCSAAPGANTG. The entire CDR3 reads CTCSAAPGANTGQLYF.

This clone came up a few times. Mouse names are used for the genes. The read ends 4 residues early relative to the CDR3; the germline J gene fills the gap. The V call is TRBV13-2, the J call TRBJ2-1; D unresolved. Germline CDR1 reads NNHNN; CDR2 reads SYGAGS (reference sequence). CDR3 length equals 13 residues. Trimming pared 2 bases from V and 1 base from J, leaving 4 bases between. The sequenced CDR3 bases are TGTGCCAGCGGTGAGGGGAACTATGCT. It is translated as CASGEGNYA. The complete CDR3 protein is CASGEGNYAEQFF.

This clone was seen a handful of times. Germline and genes: mouse. CDR3 in amino acids: CASRQGANTGQLYF. Incomplete CDR3 DNA: TGTGCCAGCAGGCAGGGAGCAAACACCGGG. This chain uses TRBV19 with TRBJ2-2; TRBD1 is a possible D gene (5 bases). The read finishes 4 residues shy of the CDR3 end, and the germline J gene is used to complete it. The CDR3 totals 14 residues. Germline V CDR1 and CDR2: FNHDT, SITEND (reference sequence). V was clipped by 5 bases and J by 0 bases, with 8 bases between them.

This clone was counted ten times or more. Genes and germline are mouse. Read data end 4 residues before the CDR3 end; the end is taken from the germline J gene. The chain employs TRBV13-1 and TRBJ2-3; TRBD2 matches at 9 bases. The length of the CDR3 is 16 residues. The germline gives CDR1 NSHNY, CDR2 SYGAGN. V lost 1 base, J lost 1 base, and 4 bases stayed unmatched. Incomplete CDR3 DNA: TGTGCCAGCAGTGATCTCTGGGGGGGTGGTGCAGAA. Amino acids: CASSDLWGGGAE. The whole CDR3 sequence is CASSDLWGGGAETLYF.

This clone was seen at least ten times. The gene names here belong to mouse. The observed sequence ends 4 residues before the CDR3 terminus, with the missing tail filled in from the germline J gene. The gene calls are TRBV31 and TRBJ2-7; 10 bases align to TRBD2. The CDR3 is made up of 14 amino acids. Germline values: CDR1 GKSSPN, CDR2 SITVG. CDR3 DNA (partial): TGTGCCTGGAGTCAAAAGACTGGGGGGTAT. Translated: CAWSQKTGGY. The full CDR3 protein reads CAWSQKTGGYEQYF.

This clone was found many times. The genes and germline here are from mouse. The read stops 4 residues short of the end of the CDR3; the missing end is completed from the germline J gene. This chain links TRBV1 with TRBJ2-1; 11 bases map to TRBD1. V trimming: 2 bases; J trimming: 5 bases; junction bases outside the gene matches: 17. The CDR3 runs 20 residues. Germline CDR1 NSQYPW, CDR2 LRSPGD (reference sequence). Incomplete CDR3 DNA: TGCACCTGCAGTGCACCCCGGACAGGGGGCGGCTGGGGGGGAGATGCT. Residues: CTCSAPRTGGGWGGDA. The whole CDR3 is CTCSAPRTGGGWGGDAEQFF.

The sample holds many counts of this clone. Germline and genes here are mouse. The read gets to within 4 residues of the CDR3 end, and the germline J gene fills in the rest. The rearrangement links TRBV5 to TRBJ2-4; 7 positions match TRBD1. The J segment lost 0 bases and the V segment lost 4 bases, leaving 4 bases of the junction unmatched. The CDR3 runs to 15 residues. The germline V gene has CDR1 LGHNA and CDR2 YNLKQL (reference sequence). The CDR3 region is CASSPGTASQNTLYF. CDR3 DNA (partial): TGTGCCAGCAGCCCAGGGACAGCTAGTCAAAAC.

About this clone: Gene labels here are mouse ones. The read halts 4 residues ahead of the CDR3 end, with the missing end drawn from the germline J gene. The chain recombines TRBV14 with TRBJ2-1, with 10 nucleotides matching TRBD2. CDR3 length equals 17 residues. V lost 1 base, J lost 2 bases, and 6 bases stayed unmatched. In germline, CDR1 is SGHDT, CDR2 FRDEAV. CDR3 loop: CASSFETGGLHYAEQFF. The sequenced CDR3 bases are TGTGCCAGCAGTTTCGAGACTGGGGGGCTCCACTATGCT.

This clone has at least ten counts. Gene names and germline refer to mouse. The read finishes 4 residues shy of the CDR3 end, and the germline J gene is used to complete it. The chain recombines TRBV16 with TRBJ2-5; 10 bases align to TRBD1. Trimming took 4 bases from V and 2 from J; bases not matched to a gene: 6. The V gene's germline CDR1 is SGHSA and CDR2 FRNQAP. CDR3 length equals 16 residues. CDR3 sequence reads: CASSSPDRGSQDTQYF. CDR3 DNA (partial): TGTGCAAGCAGCTCCCCGGACAGGGGGAGCCAAGAC.